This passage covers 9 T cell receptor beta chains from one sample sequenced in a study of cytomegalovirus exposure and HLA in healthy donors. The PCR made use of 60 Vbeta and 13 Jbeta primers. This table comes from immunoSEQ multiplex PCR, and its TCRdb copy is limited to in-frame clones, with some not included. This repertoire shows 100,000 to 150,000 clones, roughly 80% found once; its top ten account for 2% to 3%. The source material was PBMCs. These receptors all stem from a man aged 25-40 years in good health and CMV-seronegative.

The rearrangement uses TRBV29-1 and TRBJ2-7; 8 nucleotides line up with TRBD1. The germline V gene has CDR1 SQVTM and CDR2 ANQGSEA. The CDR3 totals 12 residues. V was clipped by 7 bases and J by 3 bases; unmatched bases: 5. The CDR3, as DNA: TGCAGCGGACGGGACAGGAGCTACGAGCAGTACTTC. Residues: CSGRDRSYEQYF.

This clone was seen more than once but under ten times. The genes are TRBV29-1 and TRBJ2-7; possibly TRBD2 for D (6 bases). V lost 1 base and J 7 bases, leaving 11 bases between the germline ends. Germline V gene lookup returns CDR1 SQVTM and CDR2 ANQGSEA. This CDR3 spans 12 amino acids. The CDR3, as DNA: TGCAGCGTTGAAGGACTGGGGAGGGAGCAGTACTTC. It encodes CSVEGLGREQYF.

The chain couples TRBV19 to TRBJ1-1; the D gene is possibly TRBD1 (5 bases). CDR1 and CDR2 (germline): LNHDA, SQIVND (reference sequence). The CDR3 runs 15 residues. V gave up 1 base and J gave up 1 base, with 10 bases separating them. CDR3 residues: CASSIGGRQNTEAFF. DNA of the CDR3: TGTGCCAGTAGTATAGGGGGCCGCCAGAACACTGAAGCTTTCTTT. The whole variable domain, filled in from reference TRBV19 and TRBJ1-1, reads DGGITQSPKYLFRKEGQNVTLSCEQNLNHDAMYWYRQDPGQGLRLIYYSQIVNDFQKGDIAEGYSVSREKKESFPLTVTSAQKNPTAFYLCASSIGGRQNTEAFFGQGTRLTVV.

The CDR3 is CASRAGSDIQYF. DNA of the CDR3: TGTGCCAGCAGGGCGGGCAGTGACATTCAGTACTTC. This sequence joins TRBV28 and TRBJ2-4; the D gene is possibly TRBD2 (5 bases). In germline, CDR1 is MDHEN, CDR2 SYDVKM. Trimming pared 6 bases from V and 8 bases from J, leaving 11 bases between. The CDR3 covers 12 residues.

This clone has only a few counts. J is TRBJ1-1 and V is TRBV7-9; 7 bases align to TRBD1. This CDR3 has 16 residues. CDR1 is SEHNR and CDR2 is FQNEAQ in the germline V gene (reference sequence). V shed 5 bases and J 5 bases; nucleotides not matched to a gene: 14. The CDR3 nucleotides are TGTGCCAGCAGCCCCCTCAAACAGGGGTCAGGAACTGAAGCTTTCTTT. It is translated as CASSPLKQGSGTEAFF.

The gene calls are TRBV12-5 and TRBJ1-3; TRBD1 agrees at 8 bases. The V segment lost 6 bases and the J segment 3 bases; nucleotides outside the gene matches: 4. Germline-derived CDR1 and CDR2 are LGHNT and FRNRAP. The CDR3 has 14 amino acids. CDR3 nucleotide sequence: TGTGCTAGTGGGGAACAGGGGGTTGGAAACACCATATATTTT. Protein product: CASGEQGVGNTIYF.

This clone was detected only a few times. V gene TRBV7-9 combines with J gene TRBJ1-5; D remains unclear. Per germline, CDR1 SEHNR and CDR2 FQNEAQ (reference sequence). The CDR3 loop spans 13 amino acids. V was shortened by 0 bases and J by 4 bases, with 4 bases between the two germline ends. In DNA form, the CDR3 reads TGTGCCAGCAGCTTAGCCTTAAATCAGCCCCAGCATTTT. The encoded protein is CASSLALNQPQHF. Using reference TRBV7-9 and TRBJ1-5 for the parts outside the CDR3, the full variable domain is DTGVSQNPRHKITKRGQNVTFRCDPISEHNRLYWYRQTLGQGPEFLTYFQNEAQLEKSRLLSDRFSAERPKGSFSTLEIQRTEQGDSAMYLCASSLALNQPQHFGDGTRLSIL.

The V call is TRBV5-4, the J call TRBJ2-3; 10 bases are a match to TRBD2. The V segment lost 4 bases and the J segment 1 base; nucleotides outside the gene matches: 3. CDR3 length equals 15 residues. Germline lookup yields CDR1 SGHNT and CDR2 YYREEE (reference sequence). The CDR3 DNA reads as TGTGCCAGCAGCGGAACTAGCGGGGGCACAGATACGCAGTATTTT. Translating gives CASSGTSGGTDTQYF.

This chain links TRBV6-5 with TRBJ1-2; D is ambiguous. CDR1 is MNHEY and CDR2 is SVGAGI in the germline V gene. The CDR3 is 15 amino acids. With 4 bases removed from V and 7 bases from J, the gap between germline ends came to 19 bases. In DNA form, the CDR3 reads TGTGCCAGCAGTTCCTCCTTACTGGTAGGGAGTGGCTACACCTTC. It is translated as CASSSSLLVGSGYTF.